This TCR beta chain was sequenced during a study of patients and donors after allogeneic stem cell transplantation. In TCRdb, the RT-PCR reads were re-called with MiXCR into one record per CDR3 protein. The sample carries some 960,000 distinct CDR3 sequences, 18% recorded once. This CDR3 comprises 11 residues. V was trimmed by 7 bases and J by 8 bases, leaving 9 bases between them. The material sequenced was blood, either unsorted or a sorted T cell fraction (not recorded which). This rearrangement joins TRBV12-3 or TRBV12-4 to TRBJ2-1; D tentatively reads TRBD1 or TRBD2 (6 bases each). This clonotype originated in a human donor who was either an allogeneic HSCT recipient or a stem cell or donor lymphocyte infusion donor (not recorded which). It is not recorded whose cells these are; they may come from a transplant donor. The CDR3 reads CASKEGDEQFF. The CDR3 DNA reads as TGTGCCAGCAAGGAGGGGGATGAGCAGTTCTTC.